This T cell receptor (beta chain) was profiled in a study of shared clonotypes between healthy human individuals. General study results and limits: The researchers took only blood, and tissue repertoires probably look different.

Notes on this clone: Its antigen is currently unknown.

V lost 3 bases and J lost 7, with 10 bases in between. CDR1 SGHTA and CDR2 FQGTGA come from the germline V gene. CDR3 length: 13 residues. Unsorted samples used tens of millions of PBMCs for genomic DNA. The test was conducted at deep level. Clones were read by immunoSEQ multiplex PCR, and TCRdb kept only the in-frame ones, dropping some. The repertoire holds more than 400,000 clones, around 73% seen once, with around 12% in the top ten. The sequencing sample was made of PBMCs. The sequence was obtained from a woman aged 40 to 50 in good health. Some clones in this sample may be carry-over from other donors' samples. This sequence joins TRBV7-3 and TRBJ2-1; no firm D call. The CDR3 bases are TGTGCCAGCAGCTTCGAATTCGGGAATGAGCAGTTCTTC. Amino acid sequence: CASSFEFGNEQFF.